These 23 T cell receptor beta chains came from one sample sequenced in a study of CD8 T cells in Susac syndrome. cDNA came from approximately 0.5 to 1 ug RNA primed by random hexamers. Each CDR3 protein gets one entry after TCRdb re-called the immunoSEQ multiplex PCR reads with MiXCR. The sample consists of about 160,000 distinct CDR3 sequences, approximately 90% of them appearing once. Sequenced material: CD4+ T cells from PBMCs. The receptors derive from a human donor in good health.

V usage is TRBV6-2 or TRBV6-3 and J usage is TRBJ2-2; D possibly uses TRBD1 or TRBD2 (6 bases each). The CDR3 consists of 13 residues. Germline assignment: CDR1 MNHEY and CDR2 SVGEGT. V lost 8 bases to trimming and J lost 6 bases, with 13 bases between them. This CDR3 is CASLGGGSGELFF. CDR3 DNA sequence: TGTGCCAGCCTCGGAGGGGGTTCCGGGGAGCTGTTTTTT.

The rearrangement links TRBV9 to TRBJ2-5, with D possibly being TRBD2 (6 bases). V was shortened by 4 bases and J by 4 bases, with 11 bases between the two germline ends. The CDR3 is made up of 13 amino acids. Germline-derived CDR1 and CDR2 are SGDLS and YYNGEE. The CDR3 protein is CASSSRDSETQYF. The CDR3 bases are TGTGCCAGCAGCTCCCGGGACTCAGAGACCCAGTACTTC.

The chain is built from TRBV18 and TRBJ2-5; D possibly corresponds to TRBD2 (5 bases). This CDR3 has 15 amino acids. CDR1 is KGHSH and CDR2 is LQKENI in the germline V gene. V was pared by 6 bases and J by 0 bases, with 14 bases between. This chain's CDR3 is CASSPGSGNQETQYF. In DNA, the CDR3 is TGTGCCAGCTCCCCCGGGTCGGGAAACCAAGAGACCCAGTACTTC.

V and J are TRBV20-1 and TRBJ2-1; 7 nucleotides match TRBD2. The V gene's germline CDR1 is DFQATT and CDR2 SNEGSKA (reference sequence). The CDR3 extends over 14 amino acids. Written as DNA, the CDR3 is TGCAACCCTGGGAGGGCGGCCCCCACGCATGAGCAGTTCTTC. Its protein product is CNPGRAAPTHEQFF.

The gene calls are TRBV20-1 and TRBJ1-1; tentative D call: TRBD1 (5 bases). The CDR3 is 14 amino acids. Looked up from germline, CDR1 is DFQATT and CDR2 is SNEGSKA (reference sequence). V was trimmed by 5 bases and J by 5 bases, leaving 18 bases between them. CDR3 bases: TGCAGTGCTCCGGCGGGGGGGTCAAAAACTGAAGCTTTCTTT. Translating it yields CSAPAGGSKTEAFF.

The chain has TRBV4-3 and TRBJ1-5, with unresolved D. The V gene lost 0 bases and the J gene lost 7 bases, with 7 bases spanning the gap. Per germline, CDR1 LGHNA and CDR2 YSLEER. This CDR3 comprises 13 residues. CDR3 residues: CASSQDSRQPQHF. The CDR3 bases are TGCGCCAGCAGCCAAGACTCTCGACAGCCCCAGCATTTT.

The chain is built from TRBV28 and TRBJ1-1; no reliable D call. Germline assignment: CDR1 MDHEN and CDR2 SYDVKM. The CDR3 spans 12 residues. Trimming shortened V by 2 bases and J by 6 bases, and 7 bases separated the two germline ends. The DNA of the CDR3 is TGTGCCAGCAGTTTACCCGGGGCTGAAGCTTTCTTT. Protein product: CASSLPGAEAFF.

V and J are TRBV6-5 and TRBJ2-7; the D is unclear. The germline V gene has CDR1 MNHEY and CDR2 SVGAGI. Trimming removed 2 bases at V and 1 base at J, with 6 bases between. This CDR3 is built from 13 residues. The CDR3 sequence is CASSYRASYEQYF. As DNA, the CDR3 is TGTGCCAGCAGTTACAGGGCTTCCTACGAGCAGTACTTC.

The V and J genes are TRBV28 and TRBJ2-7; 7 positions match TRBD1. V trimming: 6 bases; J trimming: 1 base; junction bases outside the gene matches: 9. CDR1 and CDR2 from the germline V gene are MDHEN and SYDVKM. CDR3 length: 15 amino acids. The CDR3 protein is CASRPGQTPSYEQYF. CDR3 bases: TGTGCCAGCAGACCGGGACAGACCCCATCCTACGAGCAGTACTTC.

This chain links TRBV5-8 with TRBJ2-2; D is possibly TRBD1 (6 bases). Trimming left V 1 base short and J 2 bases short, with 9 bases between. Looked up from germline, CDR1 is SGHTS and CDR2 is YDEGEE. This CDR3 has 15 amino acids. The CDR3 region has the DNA TGTGCCAGCAGCTTGACAGGGATCAACACCGGGGAGCTGTTTTTT. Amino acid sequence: CASSLTGINTGELFF.

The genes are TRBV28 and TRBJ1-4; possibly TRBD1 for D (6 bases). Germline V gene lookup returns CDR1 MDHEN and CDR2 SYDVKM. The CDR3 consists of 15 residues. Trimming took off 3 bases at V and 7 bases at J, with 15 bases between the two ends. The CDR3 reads CASSLSDREVEKLFF. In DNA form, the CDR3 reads TGTGCCAGCAGTTTGTCGGACAGAGAAGTTGAAAAACTGTTTTTT.

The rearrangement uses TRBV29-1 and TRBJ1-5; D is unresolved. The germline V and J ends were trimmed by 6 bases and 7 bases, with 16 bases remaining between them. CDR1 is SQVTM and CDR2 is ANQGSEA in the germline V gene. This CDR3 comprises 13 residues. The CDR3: CSVMTGPQQPQHF. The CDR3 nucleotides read TGCAGCGTCATGACTGGACCACAACAGCCCCAGCATTTT.

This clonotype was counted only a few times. The chain's CDR3 is CASSEGVNTEAFF. The CDR3 nucleotides are TGTGCCAGCAGTGAGGGGGTGAACACTGAAGCTTTCTTT. The chain uses TRBV6-1 and TRBJ1-1; the D gene is possibly TRBD1 (5 bases). The germline gives CDR1 MNHNS, CDR2 SASEGT. The CDR3 covers 13 residues. Deletions cut 3 bases from V and 0 bases from J, with 5 bases between.

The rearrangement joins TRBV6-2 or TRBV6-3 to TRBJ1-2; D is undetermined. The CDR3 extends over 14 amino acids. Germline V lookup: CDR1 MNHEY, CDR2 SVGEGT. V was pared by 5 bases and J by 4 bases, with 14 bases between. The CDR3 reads CASSGARVTYGYTF. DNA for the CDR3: TGTGCCAGCAGTGGAGCGAGGGTAACCTATGGCTACACCTTC.

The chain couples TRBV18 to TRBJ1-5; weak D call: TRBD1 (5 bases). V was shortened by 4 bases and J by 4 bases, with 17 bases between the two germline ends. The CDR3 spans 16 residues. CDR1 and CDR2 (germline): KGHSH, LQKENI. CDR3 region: CASSLTGTPGNQPQHF. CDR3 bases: TGTGCCAGCTCACTAACGGGGACCCCGGGGAATCAGCCCCAGCATTTT. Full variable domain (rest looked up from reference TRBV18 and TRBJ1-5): NAGVMQNPRHLVRRRGQEARLRCSPMKGHSHVYWYRQLPEEGLKFMVYLQKENIIDESGMPKERFSAEFPKEGPSILRIQQVVRGDSAAYFCASSLTGTPGNQPQHFGDGTRLSIL.

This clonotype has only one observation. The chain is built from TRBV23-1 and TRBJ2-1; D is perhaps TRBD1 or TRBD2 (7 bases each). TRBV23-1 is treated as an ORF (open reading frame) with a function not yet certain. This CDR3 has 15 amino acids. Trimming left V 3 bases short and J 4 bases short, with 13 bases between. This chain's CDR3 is CASSQGGTDYNEQFF. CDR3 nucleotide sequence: TGCGCCAGCAGTCAGGGGGGGACAGATTACAATGAGCAGTTCTTC.

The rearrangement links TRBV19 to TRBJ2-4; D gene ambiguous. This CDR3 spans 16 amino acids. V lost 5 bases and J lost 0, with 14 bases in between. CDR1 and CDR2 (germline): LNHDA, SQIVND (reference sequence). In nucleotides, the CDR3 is TGTGCCAGTAGTTCCCCGCGACTGATAGCCAAAAACATTCAGTACTTC. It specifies CASSSPRLIAKNIQYF.

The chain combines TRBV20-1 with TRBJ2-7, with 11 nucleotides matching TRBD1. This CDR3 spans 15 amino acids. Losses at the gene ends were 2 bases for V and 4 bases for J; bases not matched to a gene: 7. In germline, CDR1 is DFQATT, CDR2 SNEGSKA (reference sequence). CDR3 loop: CSARHGQGASYEQYF. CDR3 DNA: TGCAGTGCTAGACACGGACAGGGGGCATCGTACGAGCAGTACTTC.

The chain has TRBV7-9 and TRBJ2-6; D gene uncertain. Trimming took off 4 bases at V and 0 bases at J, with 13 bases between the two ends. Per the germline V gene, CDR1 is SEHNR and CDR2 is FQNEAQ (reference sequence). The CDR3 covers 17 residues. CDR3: CASSSPTKGSGANVLTF. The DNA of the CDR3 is TGTGCCAGCAGCTCCCCTACTAAGGGCTCTGGGGCCAACGTCCTGACTTTC.

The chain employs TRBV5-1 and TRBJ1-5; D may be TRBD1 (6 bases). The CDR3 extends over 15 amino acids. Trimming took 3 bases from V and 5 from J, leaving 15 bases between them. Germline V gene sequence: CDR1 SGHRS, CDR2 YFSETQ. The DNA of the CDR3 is TGCGCCAGCAGCTCTGGGGGGGGCTGGGATCAGCCCCAGCATTTT. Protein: CASSSGGGWDQPQHF.

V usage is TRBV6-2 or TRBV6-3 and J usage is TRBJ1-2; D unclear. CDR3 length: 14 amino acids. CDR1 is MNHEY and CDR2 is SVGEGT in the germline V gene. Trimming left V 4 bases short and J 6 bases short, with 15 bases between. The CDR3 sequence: CASSSTQWFDGYTF. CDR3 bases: TGTGCCAGCAGTTCGACCCAGTGGTTCGATGGCTACACCTTC.

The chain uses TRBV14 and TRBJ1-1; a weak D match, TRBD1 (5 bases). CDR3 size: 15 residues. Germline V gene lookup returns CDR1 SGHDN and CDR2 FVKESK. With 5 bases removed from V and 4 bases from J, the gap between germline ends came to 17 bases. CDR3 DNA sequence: TGTGCCAGCAGCGCCCGGGTCACTGGGGGCACTGAAGCTTTCTTT. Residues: CASSARVTGGTEAFF.

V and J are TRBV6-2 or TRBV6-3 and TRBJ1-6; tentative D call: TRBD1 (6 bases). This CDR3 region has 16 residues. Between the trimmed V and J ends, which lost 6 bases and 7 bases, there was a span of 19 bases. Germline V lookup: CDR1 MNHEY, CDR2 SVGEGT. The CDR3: CASREYFRGINSPLHF. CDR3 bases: TGTGCCAGCAGAGAATACTTCAGGGGAATAAATTCACCCCTCCACTTT.